The clone carrying this T cell receptor (beta chain) was counted between two and nine times. This entry is derived from a study of T-cell reconstitution after alpha-beta-depleted transplantation in children. Unique molecular identifiers were used in preparing the TCRbeta library. TCRdb re-called the PCR reads through MiXCR, storing one row per CDR3 protein. In the table there are roughly 590,000 distinct CDR3 sequences, roughly 17% of which are singletons. Germline V gene lookup returns CDR1 SGHRS and CDR2 YFSETQ. The length of the CDR3 is 14 residues. Trimming took 4 bases from V and 4 from J, leaving 14 bases between them.

This TCR was recovered from a human donor who donated a stem cell graft to a child with acute myeloid leukemia. The sequencing here drew on PBMCs from the stem cell graft donor, taken from the stem cell graft. The chain recombines TRBV5-1 with TRBJ1-1; maybe TRBD1 (6 bases). CDR3 loop: CASSLGGQLTEAFF. CDR3 sequence (DNA): TGCGCCAGCAGCCTTGGGGGGCAGCTCACTGAAGCTTTCTTT.